The 31 T cell receptor beta chains below come from one sample, sequenced in a study of blood T cell repertoires in COVID-19 (dated by TCRdb to the early 2020s). The library was produced with the immunoSEQ multiplex PCR assay. TCRdb stores this immuneACCESS table with in-frame sequences only. Part of the clones is absent; in the studies checked, under half of the shortfall reflects unresolved V genes, and no reason is known for the rest. In this sample the table shows about 220,000 clones, about 85% of which occur a single time. 15% to 20% of the sample is in the top ten clones. Sequencing was carried out using peripheral blood. These receptors came from a man younger than 45 with active or convalescent COVID-19.

V usage is TRBV30 and J usage is TRBJ2-1, with TRBD1 as a possible D gene (7 bases). Trimming took 0 bases from V and 4 from J, leaving 19 bases between them. The CDR3 is 17 amino acids. Germline V gives CDR1 GTSNPN, CDR2 SVGIG (reference sequence). The CDR3 protein is CAWSVSGGQGGYNEQFF. The CDR3 DNA sequence: TGTGCCTGGAGTGTATCGGGCGGGCAGGGGGGATACAATGAGCAGTTCTTC.

The chain employs TRBV28 and TRBJ1-5; D is possibly TRBD1 (6 bases). CDR3 length equals 18 residues. With 5 bases removed from V and 6 bases from J, the gap between germline ends came to 26 bases. CDR1 and CDR2 (germline): MDHEN, SYDVKM. CDR3 bases: TGTGCCAGCAGTACACACACAGGGATCGGGTCTGTGGGTCAGCCCCAGCATTTT. Encoded protein: CASSTHTGIGSVGQPQHF.

This clone was seen a handful of times. J is TRBJ1-4 and V is TRBV29-1; D is perhaps TRBD1 (5 bases). CDR1 SQVTM and CDR2 ANQGSEA come from the germline V gene. This CDR3 contains 15 residues. Trimming stripped 3 bases from V and 2 bases from J, with 13 bases between. CDR3 nucleotide sequence: TGCAGCGTTGAGATTTTCGGGGGGACTAATGAAAAACTGTTTTTT. This gives the protein CSVEIFGGTNEKLFF.

This chain connects TRBV6-4 to TRBJ1-2; a weak D match, TRBD1 (5 bases). Trimming pared 6 bases from V and 8 bases from J, leaving 16 bases between. Germline loops: CDR1 MRHNA, CDR2 SNTAGT. CDR3 length: 13 amino acids. CDR3 sequence reads: CASRGGTPRGYTF. Here the CDR3 DNA reads TGTGCCAGCAGGGGAGGGACTCCCAGGGGCTACACCTTC.

The chain carries TRBV5-1 and TRBJ2-5, with TRBD2 matching over 7 bases. CDR3 length: 15 residues. The germline CDR1 and CDR2 sequences are SGHRS and YFSETQ. Trimming at V came to 2 bases and at J to 3 bases, leaving 7 bases not matched to a gene. The CDR3 here is CASSFLGTTEETQYF. The CDR3 DNA sequence: TGCGCCAGCAGCTTCCTCGGGACTACCGAAGAGACCCAGTACTTC.

This chain links TRBV23-1 with TRBJ2-1; the match to TRBD1 covers 9 bases. TRBV23-1 is classed as an ORF, of uncertain function. This CDR3 comprises 14 residues. V was pared by 6 bases and J by 9 bases, with 9 bases of the junction left unmatched. CDR3 residues: CASRPGQGISEQFF. The CDR3 nucleotides read TGCGCCAGCAGGCCGGGACAGGGAATCAGTGAGCAGTTCTTC.

The chain couples TRBV5-4 to TRBJ1-3; D remains unclear. The CDR3 consists of 14 residues. V was cut by 2 bases and J by 4 bases, with 10 bases left in between. CDR1 is SGHNT, CDR2 YYREEE, per germline (reference sequence). CDR3 protein: CASSLPGGGNTIYF. The CDR3 nucleotides read TGTGCCAGCAGCTTACCAGGAGGGGGAAACACCATATATTTT.

The J gene is TRBJ2-7, the V gene TRBV28, with 8 bases identical to TRBD1. The CDR3 spans 15 residues. Trimming at V came to 7 bases and at J to 2 bases, leaving 10 bases not matched to a gene. Germline V gives CDR1 MDHEN, CDR2 SYDVKM. CDR3 nucleotide sequence: TGTGCCAGCACCTCCGCGGCAGGGGGCGCCTACGAGCAGTACTTC. It specifies CASTSAAGGAYEQYF. Drawing the rest from reference TRBV28 and TRBJ2-7, the complete variable domain is DVKVTQSSRYLVKRTGEKVFLECVQDMDHENMFWYRQDPGLGLRLIYFSYDVKMKEKGDIPEGYSVSREKKERFSLILESASTNQTSMYLCASTSAAGGAYEQYFGPGTRLTVT.

The chain joins TRBV9 to TRBJ2-5, with a weak D call TRBD1 (6 bases). The germline CDR1 and CDR2 sequences are SGDLS and YYNGEE. The CDR3 runs 15 residues. V dropped 0 bases and J dropped 5 bases, with 14 bases sitting between them. CDR3 nucleotide sequence: TGTGCCAGCAGCGTAGGGGACAACTGGGGGGAGACCCAGTACTTC. Translation: CASSVGDNWGETQYF. The full variable domain, its missing parts supplied by reference TRBV9 and TRBJ2-5, is DSGVTQTPKHLITATGQRVTLRCSPRSGDLSVYWYQQSLDQGLQFLIQYYNGEERAKGNILERFSAQQFPDLHSELNLSSLELGDSALYFCASSVGDNWGETQYFGPGTRLLVL.

The chain uses TRBV11-2 and TRBJ1-2; maybe TRBD1 (5 bases). CDR3 length: 13 amino acids. V was shortened by 5 bases and J by 6 bases, with 13 bases between the two germline ends. Germline values: CDR1 SGHAT, CDR2 FQNNGV. CDR3 region: CASSQGRSDGYTF. CDR3 in DNA: TGTGCCAGCAGCCAGGGAAGAAGCGATGGCTACACCTTC. The complete variable domain, with remaining parts taken from reference TRBV11-2 and TRBJ1-2, reads EAGVAQSPRYKIIEKRQSVAFWCNPISGHATLYWYQQILGQGPKLLIQFQNNGVVDDSQLPKDRFSAERLKGVDSTLKIQPAKLEDSAVYLCASSQGRSDGYTFGSGTRLTVV.

The V call is TRBV7-9, the J call TRBJ2-3; 8 nucleotides agree with TRBD2. The CDR3 covers 12 residues. V shed 4 bases, J shed 9 bases, and the junction held 3 bases outside the gene matches. Per the germline V gene, CDR1 is SEHNR and CDR2 is FQNEAQ (reference sequence). In DNA form, the CDR3 reads TGTGCCAGCAGCTCGGGACTAGGGACGCAGTATTTT. Encoded protein: CASSSGLGTQYF. Complete variable domain (other parts from reference TRBV7-9 and TRBJ2-3): DTGVSQNPRHKITKRGQNVTFRCDPISEHNRLYWYRQTLGQGPEFLTYFQNEAQLEKSRLLSDRFSAERPKGSFSTLEIQRTEQGDSAMYLCASSSGLGTQYFGPGTRLTVL.

V gene TRBV7-3 combines with J gene TRBJ2-1; the D is unclear. V gave up 4 bases and J gave up 0 bases, with 10 bases separating them. Germline V gene data show CDR1 as SGHTA and CDR2 as FQGTGA. The CDR3 covers 15 residues. The DNA of the CDR3 is TGTGCCAGCAGCTATGCGGCCAGCTCCTACAATGAGCAGTTCTTC. Its translation is CASSYAASSYNEQFF.

The CDR3 spells CASGLGGAIYF. CDR3 bases: TGTGCCAGCGGGTTAGGAGGCGCCATATATTTT. The chain recombines TRBV6-5 with TRBJ1-3; D is unresolved. The CDR3 is made up of 11 amino acids. Germline V gene sequence: CDR1 MNHEY, CDR2 SVGAGI. Trimming took off 8 bases at V and 11 bases at J, with 13 bases between the two ends.

The chain uses TRBV13 and TRBJ2-3; the D gene is possibly TRBD2 (6 bases). CDR3 length: 18 amino acids. V was pared by 5 bases and J by 6 bases, with 27 bases between. CDR1 is PRHDT, CDR2 FYEKMQ, per germline (reference sequence). CDR3 in DNA: TGTGCCAGCAGCGGGGCGGGGTTTCGAGACTCTCTTATGGATACGCAGTATTTT. Residues: CASSGAGFRDSLMDTQYF.

The V call is TRBV5-6, the J call TRBJ2-1; the match to TRBD2 covers 8 bases. Germline loops: CDR1 SGHDT, CDR2 YYEEEE. This CDR3 is 13 amino acids long. Germline trimming cut 4 bases from V and 9 bases from J; bases unmatched to any gene: 6. The CDR3: CASSVRGAAEQFF. DNA of the CDR3: TGTGCCAGCAGCGTGCGGGGGGCGGCTGAGCAGTTCTTC.

This chain connects TRBV7-8 to TRBJ1-4, with a tentative D call TRBD1 (6 bases). Deletions cut 5 bases from V and 4 bases from J, with 11 bases between. Germline V gene data show CDR1 as SGHVS and CDR2 as FQNEAQ. CDR3 size: 14 residues. The CDR3 reads CASSRNRDNEKLFF. The CDR3 DNA reads as TGTGCCAGCAGCCGGAACAGGGATAATGAAAAACTGTTTTTT.

Here the CDR3 DNA reads TGTGCCAGCAGCATAAGACGGTCTAGCGGGAGGACGAACACCGGGGAGCTGTTTTTT. Translating gives CASSIRRSSGRTNTGELFF. V is TRBV7-3 and J is TRBJ2-2; 11 bases line up with TRBD2. Germline trimming cut 5 bases from V and 0 bases from J; bases unmatched to any gene: 11. The germline gives CDR1 SGHTA, CDR2 FQGTGA. This CDR3 contains 19 residues.

The rearrangement uses TRBV6-2 or TRBV6-3 and TRBJ2-1, with 9 positions matching TRBD2. The CDR3 is made up of 13 amino acids. J was trimmed by 5 bases and V by 6 bases; bases with no gene match: 2. The germline CDR1 and CDR2 sequences are MNHEY and SVGEGT. In nucleotides, the CDR3 is TGTGCCAGCAGACCTAGCGGGAACAATGAGCAGTTCTTC. Protein sequence: CASRPSGNNEQFF.

The chain carries TRBV6-5 and TRBJ2-7; 10 bases agree with TRBD1. The ends lost 8 bases at V and 7 bases at J; junction bases unmatched: 11. This CDR3 spans 14 amino acids. Looked up from germline, CDR1 is MNHEY and CDR2 is SVGAGI. In nucleotides, the CDR3 is TGTGCCAGCGGACGACAGGGGGCGGCCCTGGAGCAGTACTTC. This gives the protein CASGRQGAALEQYF.

The rearrangement uses TRBV20-1 and TRBJ1-4; no clear D gene. V lost 2 bases, J lost 7 bases, and 5 bases lay in between. Germline CDR1 is DFQATT and CDR2 is SNEGSKA (reference sequence). The CDR3 runs to 11 residues. CDR3 sequence reads: CSARFSEKLFF. DNA of the CDR3: TGCAGTGCTAGATTCAGTGAAAAACTGTTTTTT.

This chain uses TRBV4-2 with TRBJ1-1; a possible D gene is TRBD1 (5 bases). Germline V gene sequence: CDR1 LGHNA, CDR2 YNFKEQ. Between the trimmed V and J ends, which lost 3 bases and 0 bases, there was a span of 11 bases. The CDR3 spans 15 residues. The DNA for the CDR3 is TGTGCCAGCAGCCACGGGGGGGTCATGAACACTGAAGCTTTCTTT. Encoded protein: CASSHGGVMNTEAFF.

Here the CDR3 reads CASREYLAGGSDTQYF. The CDR3 bases are TGTGCCAGCAGAGAGTACCTAGCGGGGGGATCAGATACGCAGTATTTT. V and J are TRBV28 and TRBJ2-3; 11 bases are shared with TRBD2. The CDR3 spans 16 residues. V was clipped by 6 bases and J by 4 bases; unmatched bases: 9. Germline CDR1 and CDR2: MDHEN and SYDVKM. Based on the CDR3 plus reference TRBV28 and TRBJ2-3, the full variable domain is DVKVTQSSRYLVKRTGEKVFLECVQDMDHENMFWYRQDPGLGLRLIYFSYDVKMKEKGDIPEGYSVSREKKERFSLILESASTNQTSMYLCASREYLAGGSDTQYFGPGTRLTVL.

As concerns this clone: A junction end diverges from the germline sequence, so it may reflect a read error. This rearrangement joins TRBV7-2 to TRBJ2-3; unclear D gene. The CDR3 is made up of 13 amino acids. Germline V gene lookup returns CDR1 SGHTA and CDR2 FQGNSA. DNA of the CDR3: TGTGCCAGCAGCTTATTGTTCACAGATACGCAATATTTT. Translated: CASSLLFTDTQYF. Filled out from reference TRBV7-2 and TRBJ2-3, the complete variable domain reads GAGVSQSPSNKVTEKGKDVELRCDPISGHTALYWYRQSLGQGLEFLIYFQGNSAPDKSGLPSDRFSAERTGGSVSTLTIQRTQQEDSAVYLCASSLLFTDTQYFGPGTRLTVL.

CDR3 nucleotide sequence: TGTGCCAGCAGCTTTGTCAGGGGCCAACTTCCCGGGGAGCTGTTTTTT. Residues: CASSFVRGQLPGELFF. The chain joins TRBV7-8 to TRBJ2-2, with D possibly matching TRBD1 (6 bases). The CDR3 runs 16 residues. The germline V gene encodes CDR1 SGHVS and CDR2 FQNEAQ. V was trimmed by 3 bases and J by 6 bases, leaving 17 bases between them.

The chain couples TRBV7-9 to TRBJ1-4; tentative D call: TRBD1 (6 bases). Germline V gene data show CDR1 as SEHNR and CDR2 as FQNEAQ (reference sequence). V gave up 5 bases and J gave up 6 bases, with 16 bases separating them. This CDR3 is 15 amino acids long. CDR3 sequence: CASSPWTSGDEKLFF. CDR3 sequence (DNA): TGTGCCAGCAGCCCCTGGACATCAGGGGATGAAAAACTGTTTTTT.

The chain is built from TRBV28 and TRBJ2-7; perhaps TRBD1 as D (6 bases). The CDR3 runs 15 residues. Germline values: CDR1 MDHEN, CDR2 SYDVKM. The V gene lost 3 bases and the J gene lost 6 bases, with 18 bases spanning the gap. This CDR3 is CASSFPRQGSPEQYF. CDR3 DNA sequence: TGTGCCAGCAGTTTCCCGCGTCAGGGGTCCCCCGAGCAGTACTTC.

The chain is built from TRBV18 and TRBJ1-2; D not certain. Trimming removed 0 bases from V and 10 bases from J, with 9 bases in between. Germline V gene sequence: CDR1 KGHSH, CDR2 LQKENI. This CDR3 comprises 12 residues. The CDR3: CASSPPARIYTF. The CDR3 DNA is TGTGCCAGCTCACCACCGGCACGCATCTACACCTTC. The variable domain in full, completed from reference TRBV18 and TRBJ1-2, reads NAGVMQNPRHLVRRRGQEARLRCSPMKGHSHVYWYRQLPEEGLKFMVYLQKENIIDESGMPKERFSAEFPKEGPSILRIQQVVRGDSAAYFCASSPPARIYTFGSGTRLTVV.

The V call is TRBV7-2, the J call TRBJ1-1; 10 positions match TRBD1. Trimming cost V 7 bases and J 1 base; bases outside gene matches: 6. The CDR3 is 15 amino acids. Germline CDR1 is SGHTA and CDR2 is FQGNSA. The CDR3 region has the DNA TGTGCCAGCAAGGGTCGACAGGGGGCGAACACTGAAGCTTTCTTT. Translation: CASKGRQGANTEAFF.

The V gene is TRBV15, the J gene TRBJ2-7; possibly TRBD2 for D (5 bases). This CDR3 has 13 residues. V was pared by 0 bases and J by 6 bases, with 9 bases between. The germline V gene has CDR1 LNHNV and CDR2 YYDKDF (reference sequence). CDR3 protein: CATSRDLSGEQYF. For the CDR3, the DNA is TGTGCCACCAGCAGAGATCTGAGCGGCGAGCAGTACTTC.

The V call is TRBV10-1, the J call TRBJ2-3; 10 bases map to TRBD1. The junction had 1 base not matched to a gene; V was cut back by 6 bases and J by 1 base. This CDR3 comprises 14 residues. The germline V gene has CDR1 WNHNN and CDR2 SYGVQD (reference sequence). This CDR3 reads CASRDRGCTDTQYF. CDR3 DNA: TGCGCCAGCAGGGACAGGGGGTGCACAGATACGCAGTATTTT.

This CDR3 reads CSVWTGNTEAFF. The CDR3 DNA reads as TGCAGCGTGTGGACAGGGAATACTGAAGCTTTCTTT. The chain uses TRBV29-1 and TRBJ1-1; 8 nucleotides align to TRBD1. J lost 5 bases, V lost 6 bases, and 5 bases had no gene match. Germline CDR1 reads SQVTM; CDR2 reads ANQGSEA. The CDR3 has 12 amino acids.